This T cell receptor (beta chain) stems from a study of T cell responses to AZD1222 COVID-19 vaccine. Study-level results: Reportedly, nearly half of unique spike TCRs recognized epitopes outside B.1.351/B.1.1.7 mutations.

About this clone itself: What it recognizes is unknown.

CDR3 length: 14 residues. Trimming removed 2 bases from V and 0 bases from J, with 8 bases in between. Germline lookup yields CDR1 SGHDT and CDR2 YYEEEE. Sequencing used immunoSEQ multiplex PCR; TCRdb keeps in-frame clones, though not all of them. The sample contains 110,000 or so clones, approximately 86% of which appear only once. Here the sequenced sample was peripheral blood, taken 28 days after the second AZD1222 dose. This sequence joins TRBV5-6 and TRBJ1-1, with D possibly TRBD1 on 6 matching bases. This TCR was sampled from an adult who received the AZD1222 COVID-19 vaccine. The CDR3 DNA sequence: TGTGCCAGCAGCTTTCGGGGGCTGAACACTGAAGCTTTCTTT. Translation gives CASSFRGLNTEAFF.